This passage covers 25 T cell receptor beta chains from one sample sequenced in a study of Ad26.COV2.S vaccination and SARS-CoV-2 variants. Treatment reported: about 20 received Ad26.COV2.S at low or high dose, single or two shots; about 5 received placebo; per-sample allocation not given. Sampling was performed 63 days after the first vaccine or placebo injection. TCRdb's copy holds only in-frame clones and misses some; the assay was immunoSEQ multiplex PCR. The sample consists of about 370,000 clones, 89% of them appearing once. The specimen was peripheral blood, collected in a trial of Ad26.COV2.S vaccine versus placebo. These receptor sequences come from a person aged 18-60 years who received the Ad26.COV2.S COVID-19 vaccine or a placebo.

This chain joins TRBV7-9 and TRBJ2-7; 9 positions agree with TRBD2. This CDR3 is built from 15 residues. Trimming took 4 bases from V and 3 from J; bases not matched to a gene: 7. Germline values: CDR1 SEHNR, CDR2 FQNEAQ (reference sequence). The CDR3 coding sequence is TGTGCCAGCAGCTCCGGGACTAGCAGAAACTACGAGCAGTACTTC. It encodes CASSSGTSRNYEQYF.

The rearrangement links TRBV28 to TRBJ1-5; D call uncertain. Trimming took off 5 bases at V and 15 bases at J, with 14 bases between the two ends. The CDR3 is 11 amino acids. The germline V gene has CDR1 MDHEN and CDR2 SYDVKM. The CDR3 protein is CASSDRAEGHF. The CDR3 DNA sequence: TGTGCCAGCAGTGACCGGGCAGAGGGGCATTTT.

This clone has only one observation. The chain couples TRBV10-1 to TRBJ2-2; 10 nucleotides match TRBD2. In germline, CDR1 is WNHNN, CDR2 SYGVQD (reference sequence). V trimming: 3 bases; J trimming: 5 bases; junction bases outside the gene matches: 0. This CDR3 is 14 amino acids long. Here the CDR3 reads CASSELAGTGELFF. In DNA form, the CDR3 reads TGCGCCAGCAGTGAACTAGCGGGGACCGGGGAGCTGTTTTTT.

The chain couples TRBV24-1 to TRBJ2-1, with D perhaps TRBD2 (5 bases). V shed 4 bases and J shed 9 bases, with 12 bases lying between them. The CDR3 covers 13 residues. CDR1 and CDR2 from the germline V gene are KGHDR and SFDVKD. The CDR3 region has the DNA TGTGCCACCAGTGACTACATAGGAGGTGAGCAGTTCTTC. It yields the protein CATSDYIGGEQFF.

This rearrangement joins TRBV6-4 to TRBJ2-3; the match to TRBD2 covers 7 bases. Trimming took 6 bases from V and 3 from J; bases not matched to a gene: 3. The CDR3 runs 13 residues. Germline V gives CDR1 MRHNA, CDR2 SNTAGT. The chain's CDR3 is CASRRAGTDTQYF. In DNA form, the CDR3 reads TGTGCCAGCAGAAGAGCGGGAACAGATACGCAGTATTTT.

A note on this clone: Other DNA sequences in the sample encode the same CDR3. V gene TRBV18 combines with J gene TRBJ2-7; 8 bases line up with TRBD1. The CDR3 loop spans 14 amino acids. Germline-derived CDR1 and CDR2 are KGHSH and LQKENI. J lost 2 bases, V lost 6 bases, and 6 bases had no gene match. CDR3 loop: CASSPGQGAYEQYF. The CDR3 DNA reads as TGTGCCAGCTCCCCTGGACAGGGCGCCTACGAGCAGTACTTC.

The chain has TRBV7-6 and TRBJ2-2; TRBD1 matches at 7 bases. The CDR3 length is 16 residues. CDR1 is SGHVS, CDR2 FNYEAQ, per germline. The V segment lost 5 bases and the J segment 1 base; nucleotides outside the gene matches: 7. DNA for the CDR3: TGTGCCAGCAGCCCATACAGGGGAAGGAACACCGGGGAGCTGTTTTTT. Amino acids: CASSPYRGRNTGELFF.

The rearrangement uses TRBV11-3 and TRBJ2-1, with 7 bases fitting TRBD2. V was pared by 5 bases and J by 5 bases, with 3 bases of the junction left unmatched. The germline V gene has CDR1 SGHNT and CDR2 YENEEA. The CDR3 loop spans 13 amino acids. CDR3 region: CASSRLADNEQFF. In DNA, the CDR3 is TGTGCCAGCAGCAGACTAGCTGACAATGAGCAGTTCTTC.

The chain uses TRBV5-1 and TRBJ1-6; D gene ambiguous. The V end was cut by 5 bases, the J end by 5 bases, with 8 bases between. This CDR3 is 13 amino acids long. The germline V gene encodes CDR1 SGHRS and CDR2 YFSETQ. The CDR3 DNA reads as TGCGCCAGCAGGGACGTTGATAATTCACCCCTCCACTTT. Encoded protein: CASRDVDNSPLHF.

The chain couples TRBV19 to TRBJ1-6, with no clear D. Per germline, CDR1 LNHDA and CDR2 SQIVND (reference sequence). CDR3 size: 13 residues. Between the trimmed V and J ends, which lost 9 bases and 0 bases, there was a span of 6 bases. CDR3 sequence: CASQSSYNSPLHF. CDR3 bases: TGTGCCAGCCAGAGCTCCTATAATTCACCCCTCCACTTT.

The gene calls are TRBV4-3 and TRBJ1-2, with D possibly TRBD1 on 5 matching bases. The CDR3 has 15 residues. Germline values: CDR1 LGHNA, CDR2 YSLEER. V was clipped by 1 base and J by 1 base, with 10 bases between them. The DNA of the CDR3 is TGCGCCAGCAGCCAAGGTGGGGGAGTTAACTATGGCTACACCTTC. It encodes CASSQGGGVNYGYTF.

The rearrangement uses TRBV28 and TRBJ2-5, with D unresolved. This CDR3 contains 14 residues. Trimming removed 7 bases from V and 3 bases from J, with 15 bases in between. In germline, CDR1 is MDHEN, CDR2 SYDVKM. In DNA, the CDR3 is TGTGCCAGCAACCGGCCGGATTTAGAAGAGACCCAGTACTTC. Translation: CASNRPDLEETQYF.

The sample holds a few counts of this clone. The rearrangement links TRBV12-3 or TRBV12-4 to TRBJ1-6, with 7 bases fitting TRBD1. This CDR3 has 13 amino acids. V was pared by 5 bases and J by 7 bases, with 2 bases of the junction left unmatched. The CDR3 region has the DNA TGTGCCAGCAGTAGACAGGGCAATTCACCCCTCCACTTT. Amino acids: CASSRQGNSPLHF.

J is TRBJ2-1 and V is TRBV27, with 13 bases identical to TRBD2. Germline assignment: CDR1 MNHEY and CDR2 SMNVEV (reference sequence). V was pared by 5 bases and J by 8 bases, with 12 bases of the junction left unmatched. This CDR3 comprises 17 residues. CDR3 in amino acids: CASSPTGLAGVVDEQFF. The CDR3 DNA reads as TGTGCCAGCAGTCCAACCGGACTAGCGGGAGTTGTCGATGAGCAGTTCTTC.

The chain recombines TRBV7-3 with TRBJ2-3; no clear D. CDR3 length: 16 residues. Germline V gives CDR1 SGHTA, CDR2 FQGTGA. V was pared by 5 bases and J by 3 bases, with 18 bases between. The chain's CDR3 is CASSRLGRLITDTQYF. CDR3 in DNA: TGTGCCAGCAGCCGACTCGGACGGCTGATAACAGATACGCAGTATTTT.

This sequence joins TRBV5-4 and TRBJ2-1, with unresolved D. This CDR3 comprises 14 residues. The germline V and J ends were trimmed by 0 bases and 4 bases, with 8 bases remaining between them. Germline V CDR1 and CDR2: SGHNT, YYREEE (reference sequence). The CDR3 region has the DNA TGTGCCAGCAGCTTGGTCGGCCAATACAATGAGCAGTTCTTC. Translating gives CASSLVGQYNEQFF.

DNA of the CDR3: TGTGCCAGCAGCACTCGGGGCAATAACTATGGCTACACCTTC. This sequence encodes CASSTRGNNYGYTF. The chain is built from TRBV6-5 and TRBJ1-2, with a possible D match to TRBD1 (5 bases). Germline assignment: CDR1 MNHEY and CDR2 SVGAGI. Trimming removed 6 bases at V and 1 base at J, with 12 bases between. This CDR3 comprises 14 residues.

The chain uses TRBV2 and TRBJ2-7; D call uncertain. V was clipped by 4 bases and J by 2 bases, with 3 bases between them. The CDR3 is 11 amino acids. CDR1 and CDR2 (germline): SNHLY, FYNNEI. The CDR3 DNA is TGTGCCAGCAGTGGGCCCTACGAGCAGTACTTC. Protein product: CASSGPYEQYF. Using reference TRBV2 and TRBJ2-7 for the parts outside the CDR3, the full variable domain is EPEVTQTPSHQVTQMGQEVILRCVPISNHLYFYWYRQILGQKVEFLVSFYNNEISEKSEIFDDQFSVERPDGSNFTLKIRSTKLEDSAMYFCASSGPYEQYFGPGTRLTVT.

This chain uses TRBV5-1 with TRBJ2-7; 11 bases match TRBD2. This CDR3 contains 15 residues. The V segment lost 2 bases and the J segment 4 bases; nucleotides outside the gene matches: 5. Germline V lookup: CDR1 SGHRS, CDR2 YFSETQ. This CDR3 is CASSLTSGSSYEQYF. The DNA of the CDR3 is TGCGCCAGCAGCTTAACTAGCGGGAGCTCGTACGAGCAGTACTTC.

V and J are TRBV19 and TRBJ1-5; weak D call: TRBD1 (6 bases). Trimming removed 5 bases from V and 4 bases from J, with 18 bases in between. CDR1 and CDR2 from the germline V gene are LNHDA and SQIVND (reference sequence). This CDR3 contains 16 residues. DNA for the CDR3: TGTGCCAGTAGTCCTCGTTCAGGGACATCTAATCAGCCCCAGCATTTT. Translating gives CASSPRSGTSNQPQHF.

The rearrangement joins TRBV28 to TRBJ2-5; D uncertain. The CDR3 length is 11 residues. Germline V CDR1 and CDR2: MDHEN, SYDVKM. The V end was cut by 6 bases, the J end by 7 bases, with 9 bases between. The CDR3: CASSIYGTQYF. DNA of the CDR3: TGTGCCAGCAGCATCTATGGGACCCAGTACTTC.

The chain is built from TRBV30 and TRBJ2-1; weak D call: TRBD1 (5 bases). Trimming took off 3 bases at V and 6 bases at J, with 9 bases between the two ends. The CDR3 covers 12 residues. Germline CDR1 is GTSNPN and CDR2 is SVGIG (reference sequence). CDR3 nucleotide sequence: TGTGCCTGGAGGCACAGGTCCAATGAGCAGTTCTTC. It translates to CAWRHRSNEQFF.

This sequence joins TRBV28 and TRBJ1-5, with D hard to call. This CDR3 has 15 amino acids. The V end was cut by 6 bases, the J end by 1 base, with 13 bases between. Germline V CDR1 and CDR2: MDHEN, SYDVKM. CDR3 in amino acids: CASRQPSGSNQPQHF. As DNA, the CDR3 is TGTGCCAGCAGACAACCGTCCGGCAGCAATCAGCCCCAGCATTTT.

The chain links TRBV6-2 or TRBV6-3 to TRBJ2-2, with 7 bases aligning to TRBD1. The CDR3 has 18 amino acids. V shed 0 bases, J shed 3 bases, and the junction held 10 bases outside the gene matches. The V gene's germline CDR1 is MNHEY and CDR2 SVGEGT. The DNA of the CDR3 is TGTGCCAGCAGTTACTCCGAGGAACAGGGGTTTTACACCGGGGAGCTGTTTTTT. This codes for CASSYSEEQGFYTGELFF.

V gene TRBV30 combines with J gene TRBJ1-4; D is unresolved. CDR3 length: 13 residues. V was cut by 0 bases and J by 7 bases, with 9 bases left in between. CDR1 and CDR2 (germline): GTSNPN, SVGIG (reference sequence). The CDR3 bases are TGTGCCTGGAGTGTACCGAACGGTGAAAAACTGTTTTTT. Protein: CAWSVPNGEKLFF.